A selection of T cell receptor beta chains follows, all from one sample in a study of beta chain features in type 1 diabetes. Some clones are missing from TCRdb's copy, which holds only in-frame ones; the method was immunoSEQ multiplex PCR. The data contain some 160,000 clones, roughly 10% of them singletons. The sequenced sample consisted of central memory CD4+ T cells from blood. The source is a woman in her twenties or thirties with type 1 diabetes. CDR3s include the opening cysteine and the closing phenylalanine or tryptophan. A D gene is named only where the DNA matches it firmly. Part of the rows lack a size; the others show once, few, many or a class for expanded clones.

size: few
D: TRBD2
V: TRBV19
J: TRBJ2-3
CDR3: CASSIWTSASRGGSTDTQYF
DNA: TGTGCCAGTAGTATCTGGACTAGCGCAAGCCGAGGAGGTTCCACAGATACGCAGTATTTT

size: NA
D: TRBD1
V: TRBV2
J: TRBJ2-3
CDR3: CASSGTGGRNTQYF
DNA: TGTGCCAGCAGTGGGACAGGGGGCCGGAATACGCAGTATTTT

size: few
D: NA
V: TRBV5-1
J: TRBJ2-2
CDR3: CASSSGTNTGELFF
DNA: TGCGCCAGCTCCTCAGGGACGAACACCGGGGAGCTGTTTTTT

size: few
D: NA
V: TRBV25-1
J: TRBJ1-2
CDR3: CASSETPGISGYTF
DNA: TGTGCCAGCAGTGAAACCCCAGGGATAAGTGGCTACACCTTC

size: NA
D: NA
V: TRBV18
J: TRBJ2-7
CDR3: CASSLRVAYEQYF
DNA: TGTGCCAGCTCACTCAGGGTTGCCTACGAGCAGTACTTC

size: few
D: TRBD2
V: TRBV19
J: TRBJ2-1
CDR3: CASSPLGTSLNNEQFF
DNA: TGTGCCAGTAGCCCCCTCGGGACTAGCCTTAACAATGAGCAGTTCTTC

size: few
D: NA
V: TRBV5-4
J: TRBJ1-1
CDR3: CASGRGGPNTEAFF
DNA: TGTGCCAGCGGCAGAGGGGGACCGAACACTGAAGCTTTCTTT

size: few
D: TRBD1
V: TRBV14
J: TRBJ1-2
CDR3: CASSQVDRGGYGYTF
DNA: TGTGCCAGCAGCCAAGTCGACAGGGGCGGCTATGGCTACACCTTC

size: few
D: TRBD2
V: TRBV5-4
J: TRBJ2-3
CDR3: CASSLALAGGGTDTQYF
DNA: TGTGCCAGCAGCTTGGCGCTAGCGGGAGGGGGCACAGATACGCAGTATTTT

size: few
D: TRBD1
V: TRBV6-4
J: TRBJ2-3
CDR3: CASSRRGQGLDTQYF
DNA: TGTGCCAGCAGCCGGAGAGGACAGGGCTTAGATACGCAGTATTTT

size: few
D: NA
V: TRBV20-1
J: TRBJ1-1
CDR3: CSAPRNTEAFF
DNA: TGCAGTGCCCCCAGGAACACTGAAGCTTTCTTT

size: NA
D: TRBD1
V: TRBV5-1
J: TRBJ2-5
CDR3: CASSAGQGEETQYF
DNA: TGCGCCAGCAGCGCGGGACAGGGGGAAGAGACCCAGTACTTC

size: many
D: TRBD1
V: TRBV29-1
J: TRBJ2-1
CDR3: CSVRTTGLNEQFF
DNA: TGCAGCGTCCGTACGACAGGGTTGAATGAGCAGTTCTTC

size: few
D: NA
V: TRBV11-2
J: TRBJ1-2
CDR3: CASSLGGGYTF
DNA: TGTGCCAGCAGCTTAGGGGGCGGCTACACCTTC

size: NA
D: NA
V: TRBV28
J: TRBJ2-2
CDR3: CASSRQGTGELFF
DNA: TGTGCCAGCAGTAGGCAGGGGACCGGGGAGCTGTTTTTT